The following is a TCR beta chain sequence with its context. What it recognizes is unknown. This entry belongs to a study of siplizumab effects on memory and regulatory T cells. Regarding the study as a whole: Apparently more diverse than memory cells, naive T cells also seemed major alloresponse contributors.

Germline V gene lookup returns CDR1 SGHTA and CDR2 FQGNSA. This CDR3 is 14 amino acids long. The V end lost 4 bases, the J end lost 5 bases, and 14 bases lay between the germline ends. Some clones are missing from TCRdb's copy, which holds only in-frame ones; the method was immunoSEQ multiplex PCR. The sample has 100,000 or so clones, around 93% seen once; the top ten hold over 0.15%. This clonotype was obtained from a human donor in good health. The specimen was non-Treg CD4+ T cells sorted from blood. The chain combines TRBV7-2 with TRBJ2-5; tentatively, D is TRBD1 (5 bases). CDR3 sequence reads: CASSSQGVGETQYF. CDR3 nucleotides: TGTGCCAGCAGCTCCCAAGGGGTGGGGGAGACCCAGTACTTC.